This entry lists 16 T cell receptor beta chains sequenced from one sample in a study of T cells in Graves' hyperthyroidism and ophthalmopathy (dated by TCRdb to between 2018 and 2021). The library was prepared using multiplex PCR. The sequencing machine was an Illumina HiSeq 2000. Amplification of TCR beta CDR3 regions was carried out from RNA transcripts. The TCR CDR3 was subjected to a first round of RT-PCR using the HTBI primer set and the Qiagen OneStep RT-PCR kit. TCRdb passed the public sequencing reads through fastp at Q25 and MiXCR, retaining productive beta sequences. Each CDR3 protein appears once, grouped with its most common genes and DNA. Present in this sample are fewer than 450,000 distinct CDR3 sequences, roughly a sixth of which were seen just once. The ten top clones hold almost 35% of the sample. Sequencing input: blood. These receptors came from a young woman with Graves' hyperthyroidism that later progressed to Graves' ophthalmopathy.

This clonotype came up a few times. The chain carries TRBV5-1 and TRBJ1-3; no clear D. V was cut by 2 bases and J by 0 bases, with 9 bases left in between. This CDR3 comprises 15 residues. Germline CDR1 SGHRS, CDR2 YFSETQ. In DNA form, the CDR3 reads TGCGCCAGCAGCTTAACCTTCCTCTCTGGAAACACCATATATTTT. This translates into CASSLTFLSGNTIYF.

At least ten counts were recorded for this clonotype. The chain joins TRBV2 to TRBJ2-3, with D maybe TRBD1 (6 bases). CDR1 and CDR2 (germline): SNHLY, FYNNEI. The CDR3 length is 14 residues. Trimming removed 5 bases at V and 2 bases at J, with 11 bases between. The CDR3 loop is CASSTGIHTDTQYF. DNA for the CDR3: TGTGCCAGCAGTACAGGGATCCACACAGATACGCAGTATTTT.

This clonotype was found a few times. This sequence joins TRBV4-2 and TRBJ1-4; D is perhaps TRBD1 (6 bases). Trimming stripped 3 bases from V and 3 bases from J, with 11 bases between. This CDR3 contains 15 residues. CDR1 LGHNA and CDR2 YNFKEQ come from the germline V gene. The CDR3 loop is CASSHTGAANEKLFF. The DNA of the CDR3 is TGTGCCAGCAGCCATACGGGGGCAGCTAATGAAAAACTGTTTTTT.

This clonotype has at least ten counts. The J gene is TRBJ1-5, the V gene TRBV6-1; D not resolved. The CDR3 runs 16 residues. Germline V gene data show CDR1 as MNHNS and CDR2 as SASEGT. Trimming took 2 bases from V and 6 from J, leaving 17 bases between them. Here the CDR3 reads CASSELVPKSSQPQHF. The CDR3 DNA is TGTGCCAGCAGTGAACTAGTCCCCAAGTCCAGTCAGCCCCAGCATTTT.

This clonotype was seen many times. This chain joins TRBV20-1 and TRBJ1-6; D gene uncertain. Germline loops: CDR1 DFQATT, CDR2 SNEGSKA (reference sequence). The CDR3 covers 12 residues. With 1 base removed from V and 13 bases from J, the gap between germline ends came to 11 bases. CDR3 sequence (DNA): TGCAGTGCTAGAGCCCTTATTCCCCCCCTCCACTTT. Encoded protein: CSARALIPPLHF.

This clonotype was recorded at least ten times. The CDR3 coding sequence is TGTGCCATCAGTGAGTCAGGAAAGGGTGGCAATCAGCCCCAGCATTTT. Encoded protein: CAISESGKGGNQPQHF. The chain uses TRBV10-3 and TRBJ1-5; no definite D call. The CDR3 contains 16 residues. Trimming stripped 0 bases from V and 2 bases from J, with 11 bases between. Germline CDR1 and CDR2: ENHRY and SYGVKD.

This clonotype has ten or more counts. V usage is TRBV20-1 and J usage is TRBJ1-1; D unclear. The CDR3 is 13 residues long. V lost 4 bases and J lost 0, with 9 bases in between. Per the germline V gene, CDR1 is DFQATT and CDR2 is SNEGSKA (reference sequence). CDR3 nucleotides: TGCAGTGCTAAGACGGGTATGAACACTGAAGCTTTCTTT. It yields the protein CSAKTGMNTEAFF.

The sample holds a few counts of this clonotype. The chain links TRBV12-3 or TRBV12-4 to TRBJ2-5; 7 bases match TRBD2. This CDR3 spans 18 amino acids. J gave up 5 bases and V 4 bases, and 19 bases lay outside the gene matches. CDR3 sequence reads: CASSSPGGGVSGHETQYF. The CDR3 coding sequence is TGTGCCAGCAGTTCCCCCGGTGGGGGGGTTAGCGGGCATGAGACCCAGTACTTC.

This clonotype was recorded at least ten times. The chain uses TRBV20-1 and TRBJ2-7; the match to TRBD2 covers 8 bases. The CDR3 consists of 14 residues. Looked up from germline, CDR1 is DFQATT and CDR2 is SNEGSKA (reference sequence). V lost 4 bases to trimming and J lost 5 bases; unmatched junction nucleotides: 10. CDR3 sequence (DNA): TGCAGTGCTATCGATCCGGGGGGGTCCGACGAGCAGTACTTC. It specifies CSAIDPGGSDEQYF.

This clonotype was recorded only once. The rearrangement links TRBV7-9 to TRBJ2-3; 8 positions agree with TRBD1. The V gene end was trimmed by 1 base and the J gene end by 6 bases; junction bases not matched to a gene: 9. The germline V gene has CDR1 SEHNR and CDR2 FQNEAQ (reference sequence). CDR3 length: 16 residues. CDR3 in DNA: TGTGCCAGCAGCTTAGTTGGACAGGGTGGTGGCGATACGCAGTATTTT. It encodes CASSLVGQGGGDTQYF.

The table lists this clonotype with many counts. J is TRBJ1-1 and V is TRBV29-1; D is perhaps TRBD1 (5 bases). This CDR3 contains 12 residues. Trimming pared 5 bases from V and 1 base from J, leaving 8 bases between. The V gene's germline CDR1 is SQVTM and CDR2 ANQGSEA. The CDR3, as DNA: TGCAGCGTTTGGGGCGGGAACACTGAAGCTTTCTTT. This gives the protein CSVWGGNTEAFF.

The CDR3 region is CASSKTGGGGETQYF. Here the CDR3 DNA reads TGTGCCAGCAGTAAAACAGGGGGCGGCGGGGAGACCCAGTACTTC. The rearrangement joins TRBV6-1 to TRBJ2-5, with 9 bases aligning to TRBD1. Germline lookup yields CDR1 MNHNS and CDR2 SASEGT. The ends lost 5 bases at V and 5 bases at J; junction bases unmatched: 9. The CDR3 has 15 amino acids.

This clonotype was seen repeatedly, ten times or more. This chain joins TRBV6-1 and TRBJ1-2; D is uncertain. Germline-derived CDR1 and CDR2 are MNHNS and SASEGT. Trimming cost V 1 base and J 8 bases, with 14 bases left between them. The CDR3 is 14 amino acids. CDR3 sequence reads: CASSEDGRRVGYTF. The DNA for the CDR3 is TGTGCCAGCAGTGAAGATGGTCGACGGGTAGGCTACACCTTC.

The chain recombines TRBV6-1 with TRBJ2-1; 11 nucleotides agree with TRBD2. Trimming at V came to 6 bases and at J to 4 bases, leaving 5 bases not matched to a gene. CDR1 and CDR2 from the germline V gene are MNHNS and SASEGT. The CDR3 contains 15 residues. CDR3 region: CASSTGLAAYNEQFF. The CDR3 nucleotides are TGTGCCAGCAGCACGGGACTAGCGGCGTACAATGAGCAGTTCTTC.

This clonotype has at least ten counts. The chain recombines TRBV2 with TRBJ1-2; the D gene is possibly TRBD1 (6 bases). CDR1 is SNHLY and CDR2 is FYNNEI in the germline V gene. The CDR3 runs to 12 residues. V was pared by 8 bases and J by 3 bases, with 10 bases between. The CDR3 here is CASSRGHYGYTF. CDR3 bases: TGTGCCAGCTCCAGGGGCCACTATGGCTACACCTTC.

This clonotype came up once. The rearrangement joins TRBV11-2 to TRBJ1-2, with D perhaps matching TRBD1 (6 bases). The V end lost 0 bases, the J end lost 7 bases, and 9 bases lay between the germline ends. The CDR3 has 13 residues. Germline lookup yields CDR1 SGHAT and CDR2 FQNNGV. CDR3 in DNA: TGTGCCAGCAGCTTAGATTGGGGGGCTGGCTACACCTTC. Translating it yields CASSLDWGAGYTF.